This passage covers 12 T cell receptor beta chains from one sample sequenced in a study of T cells in Graves' hyperthyroidism and ophthalmopathy. Amplification of TCR beta CDR3 regions was performed using RNA transcripts as template. A set of HTBI primers served as the primers for a first-round RT-PCR of the TCR CDR3. From the multiplex PCR reads, TCRdb called clonotypes with MiXCR, one entry per CDR3 protein. The table shows 550,000 to 700,000 distinct CDR3 sequences, with about 14% occurring only once. The sequencing input was blood. The receptor source for this set is a woman aged 40 to 49 with Graves' ophthalmopathy.

This clonotype appeared many times. The genes are TRBV2 and TRBJ1-1, with 8 bases that match TRBD1. Looked up from germline, CDR1 is SNHLY and CDR2 is FYNNEI. This CDR3 comprises 16 residues. Unmatched junction bases numbered 10, after V lost 7 bases and J lost 0 bases. CDR3 sequence reads: CASTPWDRSMNTEAFF. CDR3 sequence (DNA): TGTGCCAGCACCCCTTGGGACAGGAGCATGAACACTGAAGCTTTCTTT.

This clonotype came up many times. The J gene is TRBJ2-7, the V gene TRBV28, with 7 bases identical to TRBD1. The CDR3 covers 18 residues. In germline, CDR1 is MDHEN, CDR2 SYDVKM. Trimming removed 7 bases from V and 2 bases from J; junction bases left unmatched: 20. The CDR3 region has the DNA TGTGCCAGCACCTTGGGGTTTGGTAGAACAGGGGCAGCCTACGAGCAGTACTTC. Amino acids: CASTLGFGRTGAAYEQYF.

This clonotype was detected many times. The chain is built from TRBV30 and TRBJ2-7; possible D gene TRBD2, 6 bases. Germline V lookup: CDR1 GTSNPN, CDR2 SVGIG (reference sequence). The V and J ends lost 4 bases and 1 base respectively, with 11 bases between them. This CDR3 has 13 amino acids. In DNA, the CDR3 is TGTGCCTGGATTGGAGGGAGTTCCTACGAGCAGTACTTC. Protein sequence: CAWIGGSSYEQYF.

The sample holds many counts of this clonotype. This chain uses TRBV28 with TRBJ2-5; 8 bases align to TRBD2. The CDR3 is 16 amino acids. The V and J ends lost 5 bases and 1 base, in that order; junction bases with no gene match: 9. The germline V gene has CDR1 MDHEN and CDR2 SYDVKM. The chain's CDR3 is CASSLTLGGGQETQYF. CDR3 coding DNA: TGTGCCAGCAGTCTCACCCTCGGGGGGGGCCAAGAGACCCAGTACTTC. Based on the CDR3 plus reference TRBV28 and TRBJ2-5, the full variable domain is DVKVTQSSRYLVKRTGEKVFLECVQDMDHENMFWYRQDPGLGLRLIYFSYDVKMKEKGDIPEGYSVSREKKERFSLILESASTNQTSMYLCASSLTLGGGQETQYFGPGTRLLVL.

The rearrangement joins TRBV4-1 to TRBJ2-5, with 9 bases lining up with TRBD1. The length of the CDR3 is 16 residues. Germline V gives CDR1 MGHRA, CDR2 YSYEKL. V lost 1 base and J lost 3; bases outside the gene matches: 6. The CDR3 nucleotides read TGCGCCAGCAGCCAAGGGGGACAGGGATTAGAAGAGACCCAGTACTTC. It is translated as CASSQGGQGLEETQYF.

This clonotype was counted many times. The genes are TRBV19 and TRBJ1-5; perhaps TRBD1 as D (5 bases). Germline CDR1 LNHDA, CDR2 SQIVND (reference sequence). The CDR3 has 15 amino acids. Trimming stripped 4 bases from V and 1 base from J, with 11 bases between. This chain's CDR3 is CASSTGGGSNQPQHF. The CDR3 DNA is TGTGCCAGTAGTACCGGGGGAGGGAGCAATCAGCCCCAGCATTTT. Looking up the rest from reference TRBV19 and TRBJ1-5 gives the full variable domain: DGGITQSPKYLFRKEGQNVTLSCEQNLNHDAMYWYRQDPGQGLRLIYYSQIVNDFQKGDIAEGYSVSREKKESFPLTVTSAQKNPTAFYLCASSTGGGSNQPQHFGDGTRLSIL.

This clonotype was seen repeatedly, ten times or more. This chain links TRBV6-4 with TRBJ2-2, with TRBD2 identical over 9 bases. V gave up 6 bases and J gave up 5 bases; unmatched junction bases: 13. The CDR3 is 17 residues long. Germline CDR1 reads MRHNA; CDR2 reads SNTAGT. The DNA of the CDR3 is TGTGCCAGCAGCTCTCCCTTTAGCGGGAGATCGACCGGGGAGCTGTTTTTT. Residues: CASSSPFSGRSTGELFF.

This clonotype was detected ten times or more. The V and J genes are TRBV9 and TRBJ2-7; TRBD1 matches at 9 bases. With 3 bases clipped from V and 5 bases from J, the junction kept 6 bases outside the gene matches. Germline V gene lookup returns CDR1 SGDLS and CDR2 YYNGEE. This CDR3 region has 14 residues. CDR3 sequence (DNA): TGTGCCAGCAGCGCCGGGACAGGGATACACGAGCAGTACTTC. It is translated as CASSAGTGIHEQYF.

This clonotype has at least ten counts. The CDR3 end shows no conserved phenylalanine or tryptophan, and so a read error is likely. This chain joins TRBV6-1 and TRBJ2-7, with unresolved D. Trimming took 6 bases from V and 4 from J, leaving 19 bases between them. This CDR3 spans 15 amino acids. Germline V gene sequence: CDR1 MNHNS, CDR2 SASEGT. In nucleotides, the CDR3 is TGTGCCAGCAGCCAGCTCCCTAGTTACCCTTACGAGCAGTACCTC. It encodes CASSQLPSYPYEQYL.

The rearrangement joins TRBV20-1 to TRBJ2-7; D is ambiguous. V lost 1 base to trimming and J lost 4 bases, with 8 bases between them. This CDR3 spans 12 amino acids. Germline V lookup: CDR1 DFQATT, CDR2 SNEGSKA (reference sequence). The CDR3 region is CSARGAWYEQYF. The CDR3 DNA reads TGCAGTGCTAGAGGGGCGTGGTACGAGCAGTACTTC.

Many counts were recorded for this clonotype. The gene calls are TRBV6-1 and TRBJ1-1; D is unclear. This CDR3 region has 14 residues. Trimming stripped 4 bases from V and 3 bases from J, with 12 bases between. The germline gives CDR1 MNHNS, CDR2 SASEGT. CDR3 amino acids: CASSVSSWDTEAFF. The DNA of the CDR3 is TGTGCCAGCAGTGTGTCCTCTTGGGACACTGAAGCTTTCTTT.

As regards this clonotype: A read error may explain this, as a much larger clone is one base away. V and J are TRBV5-6 and TRBJ1-1; a possible D gene is TRBD1 (6 bases). Germline V gene lookup returns CDR1 SGHDT and CDR2 YYEEEE. Trimming took 2 bases from V and 6 from J, leaving 14 bases between them. The CDR3 spans 14 residues. CDR3 in amino acids: CASSFSQGTAEAFF. The DNA for the CDR3 is TGTGCCAGCAGCTTCTCCCAGGGGACTGCTGAAGCTTTCTTT.